This T cell receptor (beta chain) came from a study of shared clonotypes between healthy human individuals. Overall study context: CD4 naive and CD4 memory each took three plates per donor, while CD8 naive took two and CD8 memory one. Study results and caveats: Estimated clonotype richness was generally higher in naive than memory subsets.

Generated by immunoSEQ multiplex PCR, the TCRdb table keeps only in-frame clones and is missing some. The sample shows over 800,000 clones, more than 85% of them seen only once. Naive CD8 populations comprised CD45RO-negative cells positively selected for CCR7, excluding terminally differentiated effector memory CD45RA+ cells. On this clone itself: Its antigen is currently unknown.

V lost 1 base to trimming and J lost 5 bases, with 12 bases between them. From germline, CDR1 is SGHAT and CDR2 FQNNGV. The CDR3 sequence is 14 residues long. The gene calls are TRBV11-2 and TRBJ2-7; tentative D call: TRBD2 (6 bases). This TCR was sampled from a man younger than 45 in good health. Source material: naive CD8+ T cells sorted from blood. Written as DNA, the CDR3 is TGTGCCAGCAGCTTAGCCGGGGGTACCCACGAGCAGTACTTC. It codes for CASSLAGGTHEQYF.